This entry lists 7 T cell receptor beta chains sequenced from one sample in a study of early T cells in non-severe SARS-CoV-2 infection (TCRdb year 2021). The library came from 5' RACE. Instrument used: NextSeq 500. TCRdb took the public reads, trimmed them with fastp at Q25, ran MiXCR for clone calling and kept in-frame beta chains. Entries are consolidated by CDR3 protein sequence, retaining the most common genes and DNA. The sample table lists nearly 55,000 distinct CDR3 sequences, roughly 7.1% of them with a count of one. The ten top clones hold over 9.5% of the sample. The input for sequencing was whole blood, taken at baseline. The receptors come from an adult who was a healthcare worker with PCR-confirmed SARS-CoV-2 infection or an uninfected control (not recorded which).

This clonotype showed up just a few times. CDR3 sequence reads: CASSLVRTGSTEAFF. The DNA of the CDR3 is TGTGCCAGCAGCTTAGTGCGGACGGGTTCCACTGAAGCTTTCTTT. The gene calls are TRBV7-9 and TRBJ1-1, with no clear D. The V end lost 1 base, the J end lost 4 bases, and 13 bases lay between the germline ends. The CDR3 runs to 15 residues. CDR1 is SEHNR and CDR2 is FQNEAQ in the germline V gene (reference sequence). The complete variable domain, with remaining parts taken from reference TRBV7-9 and TRBJ1-1, reads DTGVSQNPRHKITKRGQNVTFRCDPISEHNRLYWYRQTLGQGPEFLTYFQNEAQLEKSRLLSDRFSAERPKGSFSTLEIQRTEQGDSAMYLCASSLVRTGSTEAFFGQGTRLTVV.

The rearrangement joins TRBV27 to TRBJ2-2, with D perhaps TRBD2 (6 bases). Germline CDR1 is MNHEY and CDR2 is SMNVEV (reference sequence). This CDR3 has 17 residues. V lost 1 base to trimming and J lost 5 bases, with 17 bases between them. The CDR3 is CASSLYGFGGGTGELFF. CDR3 bases: TGTGCCAGCAGTTTATATGGCTTTGGGGGAGGTACCGGGGAGCTGTTTTTT.

Here the CDR3 reads CSAGVTEAFF. The CDR3 nucleotides are TGCAGTGCGGGGGTTACTGAAGCTTTCTTT. The chain employs TRBV20-1 and TRBJ1-1, with D possibly TRBD1 on 5 matching bases. V shed 6 bases and J shed 5 bases, with 7 bases lying between them. Germline loops: CDR1 DFQATT, CDR2 SNEGSKA (reference sequence). The CDR3 contains 10 residues.

This clonotype was counted a single time. This chain joins TRBV23-1 and TRBJ2-2; D is unresolved. TRBV23-1 is an open reading frame whose function is uncertain. The CDR3 runs to 16 residues. V lost 4 bases to trimming and J lost 0 bases, with 12 bases between them. This CDR3 reads CASSPPDTTNTGELFF. The CDR3 DNA reads as TGCGCCAGCAGTCCGCCTGACACCACGAACACCGGGGAGCTGTTTTTT.

This clonotype was observed at least ten times. This chain uses TRBV10-1 with TRBJ1-1; no definite D call. CDR3 length equals 13 residues. V lost 3 bases and J 3 bases, leaving 8 bases between the germline ends. From germline, CDR1 is WNHNN and CDR2 SYGVQD (reference sequence). For the CDR3, the DNA is TGCGCCAGCAGTGACAGTCTCGACACTGAAGCTTTCTTT. Translated, it gives CASSDSLDTEAFF.

This clonotype was detected only a few times. V and J are TRBV5-1 and TRBJ1-3; 9 bases agree with TRBD1. With 4 bases clipped from V and 7 bases from J, the junction kept 9 bases outside the gene matches. The CDR3 has 15 amino acids. Germline CDR1 reads SGHRS; CDR2 reads YFSETQ. DNA of the CDR3: TGCGCCAGCAGCACCGGGACAGGGCGTGGTAACACCATATATTTT. Its translation is CASSTGTGRGNTIYF.

The J gene is TRBJ2-1, the V gene TRBV12-3 or TRBV12-4; TRBD1 matches 9 bases. This CDR3 has 15 residues. Trimming removed 8 bases from V and 3 bases from J; junction bases left unmatched: 8. Here the CDR3 DNA reads TGTGCCAGCTCCTCGGGGACAGGGCTCTACAATGAGCAGTTCTTC. Translating gives CASSSGTGLYNEQFF.